This T cell receptor beta chain comes out of a study of cytomegalovirus exposure and HLA in healthy donors. Study-level results: Rare TCR sequences predominated, though certain public TCRs were found in many donors. Cytomegalovirus status, reportedly, was diagnosed with high specificity and sensitivity by the classifier. Within the data, a cluster of highly shared sequence variants was likely a sequencing artifact. Segments of the TCR beta V type were, in most cases, productive about 87% or about 30% of the time in an earlier analysis.

In regard to this clone: The antigen remains undetermined.

The PCR used 60 Vbeta and 13 Jbeta primers. Only in-frame clones appear in the TCRdb table, and some are missing; sequencing was by immunoSEQ multiplex PCR. The sample shows around 50,000 clones, around three quarters of them seen only once. Germline V lookup: CDR1 SGHVT, CDR2 SQSDAQ. The length of the CDR3 is 13 residues. With 6 bases clipped from V and 7 bases from J, the junction kept 6 bases outside the gene matches. This clonotype originated in a man aged 25-45 years in good health and CMV-seropositive. The V gene is TRBV7-4, the J gene TRBJ2-1; 7 bases line up with TRBD1. The specimen sequenced was PBMCs. The CDR3 reads CASSPTGENEQFF. DNA for the CDR3: TGTGCCAGCAGTCCCACAGGGGAGAATGAGCAGTTCTTC. Full variable domain (rest looked up from reference TRBV7-4 and TRBJ2-1): GAGVSQSPRYKVAKRGRDVALRCDSISGHVTLYWYRQTLGQGSEVLTYSQSDAQRDKSGRPSGRFSAERPERSVSTLKIQRTEQGDSAVYLCASSPTGENEQFFGPGTRLTVL.